This T cell receptor (beta chain) was sequenced during a study of T cells after yellow fever vaccination. The study's findings and limits: Among primary-vaccination clones, most reappeared after the booster, at almost 98% for CD4 and roughly 88% for CD8. When the response was secondary, it was weaker but reached its peak faster, day 5 versus 15.

V lost 7 bases to trimming and J lost 2 bases, with 8 bases between them. The CDR3 has 12 residues. Germline values: CDR1 MNHEY, CDR2 SVGEGT. This clonotype was seen a few times. Its target is unknown. Universal primer sites and UMIs were introduced during 5'RACE template-switching synthesis of TCR cDNA. A single record per CDR3 protein comes from TCRdb applying MiXCR to the 5' RACE reads. The sample has 250,000 to 300,000 distinct CDR3 sequences, 10% to 15% seen once. The chain carries TRBV6-2 or TRBV6-3 and TRBJ2-5; D unresolved. This clonotype originated in a man aged 30-40 years who received the YFV17D yellow fever vaccine. The sample here was CD4+ T cells sorted from PBMCs, taken 45 days after the yellow fever booster vaccination. CDR3 region: CASTALQETQYF. The CDR3 DNA sequence: TGTGCCAGCACGGCCTTACAAGAGACCCAGTACTTC.